The TCR beta chain described here comes from a study of PD-L1 blockade in urothelial cancer. Study-wide context: From 0 to 3 prior chemotherapy regimens had been given to the patients.

Germline values: CDR1 SGHTA, CDR2 FQGTGA. V lost 2 bases to trimming and J lost 6 bases, with 11 bases between them. The CDR3 consists of 13 residues. The time point was: pretreatment peripheral blood. This clone was found a few times. Assay: immunoSEQ multiplex PCR; the TCRdb copy retains only in-frame clones and omits some. The sample contains about 45,000 clones, about 88% of which appear only once. The TCR originated in a donor at least 40 years old with urothelial cancer. The J gene is TRBJ2-7, the V gene TRBV7-3, with D possibly TRBD2 on 6 matching bases. Specimen: PBMCs, collected around atezolizumab (anti-PD-L1) treatment. Here the CDR3 reads CASSLGTGGEQYF. In DNA, the CDR3 is TGTGCCAGCAGCTTAGGGACTGGGGGCGAGCAGTACTTC.